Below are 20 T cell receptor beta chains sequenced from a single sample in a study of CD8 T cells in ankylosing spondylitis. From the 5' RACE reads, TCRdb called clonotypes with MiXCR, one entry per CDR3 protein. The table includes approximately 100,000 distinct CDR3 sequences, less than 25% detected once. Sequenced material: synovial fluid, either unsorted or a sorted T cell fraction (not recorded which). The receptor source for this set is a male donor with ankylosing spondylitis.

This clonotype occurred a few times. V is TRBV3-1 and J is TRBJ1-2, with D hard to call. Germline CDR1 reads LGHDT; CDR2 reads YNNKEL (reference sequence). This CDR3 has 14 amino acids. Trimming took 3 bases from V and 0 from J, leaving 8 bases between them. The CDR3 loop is CASSHGGANYGYTF. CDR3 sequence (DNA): TGTGCCAGCAGCCACGGCGGGGCTAACTATGGCTACACCTTC.

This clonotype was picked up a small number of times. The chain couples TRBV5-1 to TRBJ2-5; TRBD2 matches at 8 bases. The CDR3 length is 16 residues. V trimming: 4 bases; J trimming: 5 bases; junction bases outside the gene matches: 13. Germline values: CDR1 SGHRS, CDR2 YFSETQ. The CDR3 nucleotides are TGCGCCAGCAGCCCGAGACAAGCGGGAGCGGAGGAGACCCAGTACTTC. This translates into CASSPRQAGAEETQYF.

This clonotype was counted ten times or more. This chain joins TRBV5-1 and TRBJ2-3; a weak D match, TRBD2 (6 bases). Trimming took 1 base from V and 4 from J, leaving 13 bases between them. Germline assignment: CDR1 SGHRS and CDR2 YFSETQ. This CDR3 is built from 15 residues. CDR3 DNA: TGCGCCAGCAGCTTGAAGCTTGCGGGGTCAGATACGCAGTATTTT. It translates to CASSLKLAGSDTQYF. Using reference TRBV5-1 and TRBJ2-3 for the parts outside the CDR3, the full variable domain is KAGVTQTPRYLIKTRGQQVTLSCSPISGHRSVSWYQQTPGQGLQFLFEYFSETQRNKGNFPGRFSGRQFSNSRSEMNVSTLELGDSALYLCASSLKLAGSDTQYFGPGTRLTVL.

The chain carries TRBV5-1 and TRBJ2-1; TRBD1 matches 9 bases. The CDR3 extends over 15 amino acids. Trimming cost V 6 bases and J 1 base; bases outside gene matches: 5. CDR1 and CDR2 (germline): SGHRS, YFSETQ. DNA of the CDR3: TGCGCCAGCATCCAGGGACAGGGTTCCTACAATGAGCAGTTCTTC. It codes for CASIQGQGSYNEQFF.

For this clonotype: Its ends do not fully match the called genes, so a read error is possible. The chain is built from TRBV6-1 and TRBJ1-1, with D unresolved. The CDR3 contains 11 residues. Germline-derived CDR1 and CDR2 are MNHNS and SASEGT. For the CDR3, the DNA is TGTGCCAGCAGTGAAAACAGTGAAGCTTTCTTT. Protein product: CASSENSEAFF.

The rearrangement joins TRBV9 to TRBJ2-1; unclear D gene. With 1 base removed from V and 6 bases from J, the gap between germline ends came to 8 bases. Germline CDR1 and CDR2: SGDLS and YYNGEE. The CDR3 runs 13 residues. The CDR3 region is CASSVTPANEQFF. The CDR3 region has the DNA TGTGCCAGCAGCGTAACGCCGGCCAATGAGCAGTTCTTC.

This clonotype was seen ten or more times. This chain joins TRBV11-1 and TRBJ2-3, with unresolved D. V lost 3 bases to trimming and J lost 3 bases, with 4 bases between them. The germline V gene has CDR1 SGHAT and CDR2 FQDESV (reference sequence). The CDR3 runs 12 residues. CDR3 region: CASSLGTDTQYF. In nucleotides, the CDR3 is TGTGCCAGCAGCTTGGGGACAGATACGCAGTATTTT.

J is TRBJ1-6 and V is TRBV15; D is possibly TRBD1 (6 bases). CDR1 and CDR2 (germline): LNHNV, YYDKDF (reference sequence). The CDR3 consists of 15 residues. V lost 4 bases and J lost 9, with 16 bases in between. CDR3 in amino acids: CATSNSRGAASPLHF. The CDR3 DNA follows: TGTGCCACCAGCAATTCGAGGGGGGCCGCTTCACCCCTCCACTTT. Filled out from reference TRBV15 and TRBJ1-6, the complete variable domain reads DAMVIQNPRYQVTQFGKPVTLSCSQTLNHNVMYWYQQKSSQAPKLLFHYYDKDFNNEADTPDNFQSRRPNTSFCFLDIRSPGLGDTAMYLCATSNSRGAASPLHFGNGTRLTVT.

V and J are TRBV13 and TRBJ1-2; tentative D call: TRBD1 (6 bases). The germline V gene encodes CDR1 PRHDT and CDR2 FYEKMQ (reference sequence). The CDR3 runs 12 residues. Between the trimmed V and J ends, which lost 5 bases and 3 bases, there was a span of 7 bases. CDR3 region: CASSRTDYGYTF. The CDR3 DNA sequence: TGTGCCAGCAGCAGGACAGACTATGGCTACACCTTC.

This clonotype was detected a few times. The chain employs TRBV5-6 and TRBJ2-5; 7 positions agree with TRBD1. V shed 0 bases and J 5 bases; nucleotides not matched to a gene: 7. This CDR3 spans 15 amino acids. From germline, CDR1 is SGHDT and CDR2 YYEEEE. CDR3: CASSLGRTGGETQYF. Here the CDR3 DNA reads TGTGCCAGCAGCTTGGGTAGGACAGGCGGGGAGACCCAGTACTTC.

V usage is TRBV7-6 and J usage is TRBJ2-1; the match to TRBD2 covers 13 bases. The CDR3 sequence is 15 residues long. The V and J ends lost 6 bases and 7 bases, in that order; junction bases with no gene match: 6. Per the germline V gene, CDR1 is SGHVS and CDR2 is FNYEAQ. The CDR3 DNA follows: TGTGCCAGCAGTAGACTAGCGGGAGGTGGGAATGAGCAGTTCTTC. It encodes CASSRLAGGGNEQFF.

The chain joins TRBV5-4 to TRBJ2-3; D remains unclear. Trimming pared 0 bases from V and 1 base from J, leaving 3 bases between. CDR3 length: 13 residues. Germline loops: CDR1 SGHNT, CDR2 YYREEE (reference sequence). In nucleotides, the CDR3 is TGTGCCAGCAGCTTGGATGGCACAGATACGCAGTATTTT. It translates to CASSLDGTDTQYF.

The CDR3 region has the DNA TGTGCCAGCAGCTCCTCATGGGGTACTAGCACAGATACGCAGTATTTT. Amino acids: CASSSSWGTSTDTQYF. The chain joins TRBV5-6 to TRBJ2-3; D remains ambiguous. The germline V gene has CDR1 SGHDT and CDR2 YYEEEE. V was cut by 3 bases and J by 0 bases, with 14 bases left in between. This CDR3 region has 16 residues.

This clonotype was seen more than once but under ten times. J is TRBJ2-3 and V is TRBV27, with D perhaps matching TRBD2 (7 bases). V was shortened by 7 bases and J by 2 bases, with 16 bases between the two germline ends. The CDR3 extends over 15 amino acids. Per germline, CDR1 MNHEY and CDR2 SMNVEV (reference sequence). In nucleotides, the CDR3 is TGTGCCAGCAAGCTGGGGGGGCCTTTCACAGATACGCAGTATTTT. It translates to CASKLGGPFTDTQYF.

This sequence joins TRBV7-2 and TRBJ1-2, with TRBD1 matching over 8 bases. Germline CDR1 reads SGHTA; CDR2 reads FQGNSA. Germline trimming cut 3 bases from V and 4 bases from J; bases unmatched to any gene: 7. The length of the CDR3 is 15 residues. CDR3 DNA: TGTGCCAGCAGCTTCGTTTGGACAGGGAGCTATGGCTACACCTTC. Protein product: CASSFVWTGSYGYTF. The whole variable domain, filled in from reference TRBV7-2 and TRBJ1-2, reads GAGVSQSPSNKVTEKGKDVELRCDPISGHTALYWYRQSLGQGLEFLIYFQGNSAPDKSGLPSDRFSAERTGGSVSTLTIQRTQQEDSAVYLCASSFVWTGSYGYTFGSGTRLTVV.

The CDR3 bases are TGTGCCACCAGTGCGGCAGGGGGTTTAACAGATACGCAGTATTTT. Protein: CATSAAGGLTDTQYF. The rearrangement joins TRBV24-1 to TRBJ2-3; 7 positions match TRBD1. V lost 5 bases to trimming and J lost 3 bases; unmatched junction nucleotides: 7. The germline V gene encodes CDR1 KGHDR and CDR2 SFDVKD. The CDR3 length is 15 residues.

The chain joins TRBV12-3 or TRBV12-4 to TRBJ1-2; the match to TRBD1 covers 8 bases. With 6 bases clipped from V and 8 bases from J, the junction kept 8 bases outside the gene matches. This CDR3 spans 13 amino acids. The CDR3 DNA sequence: TGTGCCAGCAGCCCCTTACAGGGGGACGGCTACACCTTC. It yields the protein CASSPLQGDGYTF.

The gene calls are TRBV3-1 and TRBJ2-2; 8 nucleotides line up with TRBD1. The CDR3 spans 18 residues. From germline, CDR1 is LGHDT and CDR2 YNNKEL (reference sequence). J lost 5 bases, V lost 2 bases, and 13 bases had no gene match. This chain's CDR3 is CASSQPIFDRGRTGELFF. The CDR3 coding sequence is TGTGCCAGCAGCCAACCTATTTTCGACAGGGGAAGGACCGGGGAGCTGTTTTTT.

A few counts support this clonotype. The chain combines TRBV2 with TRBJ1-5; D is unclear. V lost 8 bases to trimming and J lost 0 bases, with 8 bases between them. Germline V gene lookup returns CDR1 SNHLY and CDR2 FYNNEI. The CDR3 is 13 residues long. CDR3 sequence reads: CASRTYSNQPQHF. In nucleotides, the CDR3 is TGTGCCAGCCGGACTTATAGCAATCAGCCCCAGCATTTT.

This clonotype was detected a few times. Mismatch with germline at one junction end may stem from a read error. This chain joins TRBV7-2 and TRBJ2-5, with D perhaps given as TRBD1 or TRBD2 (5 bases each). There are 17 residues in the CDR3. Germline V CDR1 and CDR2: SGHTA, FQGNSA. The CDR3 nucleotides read TGTGCCAGCACCTTACGTCTGGGACCATCCTCTCCAGAGACCCAGTACTTC. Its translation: CASTLRLGPSSPETQYF.